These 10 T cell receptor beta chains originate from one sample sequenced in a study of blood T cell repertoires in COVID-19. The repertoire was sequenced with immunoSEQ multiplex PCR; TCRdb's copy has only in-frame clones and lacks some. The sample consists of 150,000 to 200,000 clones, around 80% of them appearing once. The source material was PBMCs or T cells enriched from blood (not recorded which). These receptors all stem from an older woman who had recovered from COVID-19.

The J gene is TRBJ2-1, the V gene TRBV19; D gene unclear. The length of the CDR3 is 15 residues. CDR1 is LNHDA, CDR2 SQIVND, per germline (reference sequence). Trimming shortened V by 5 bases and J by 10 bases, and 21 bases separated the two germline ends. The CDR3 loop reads CASSQSVQALREQFF. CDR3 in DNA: TGTGCCAGTAGTCAATCGGTCCAGGCTCTTAGAGAGCAGTTCTTC. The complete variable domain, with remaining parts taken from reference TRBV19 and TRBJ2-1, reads DGGITQSPKYLFRKEGQNVTLSCEQNLNHDAMYWYRQDPGQGLRLIYYSQIVNDFQKGDIAEGYSVSREKKESFPLTVTSAQKNPTAFYLCASSQSVQALREQFFGPGTRLTVL.

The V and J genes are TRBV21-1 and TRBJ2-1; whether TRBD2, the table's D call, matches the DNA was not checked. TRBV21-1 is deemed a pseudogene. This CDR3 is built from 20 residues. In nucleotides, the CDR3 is TGTGCCACAACTGCCCCCCCCTCACACCTTGAGGGGGGGCAATACAATGAGCAGTTCTTC. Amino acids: CATTAPPSHLEGGQYNEQFF.

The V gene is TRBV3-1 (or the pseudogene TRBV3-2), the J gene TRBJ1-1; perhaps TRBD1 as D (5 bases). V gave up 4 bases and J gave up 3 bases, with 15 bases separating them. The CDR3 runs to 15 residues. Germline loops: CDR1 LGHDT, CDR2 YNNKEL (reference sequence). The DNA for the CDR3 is TGTGCCAGCAGCCCGTCGACAAGGACATACACTGAAGCTTTCTTT. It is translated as CASSPSTRTYTEAFF.

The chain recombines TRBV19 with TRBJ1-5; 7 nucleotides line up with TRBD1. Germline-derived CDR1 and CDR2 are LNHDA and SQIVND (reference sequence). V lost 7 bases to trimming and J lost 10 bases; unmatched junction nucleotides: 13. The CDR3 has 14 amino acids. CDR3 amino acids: CASTTDRTPGPQHF. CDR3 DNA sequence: TGTGCCAGTACCACGGACAGGACGCCAGGACCCCAGCATTTT.

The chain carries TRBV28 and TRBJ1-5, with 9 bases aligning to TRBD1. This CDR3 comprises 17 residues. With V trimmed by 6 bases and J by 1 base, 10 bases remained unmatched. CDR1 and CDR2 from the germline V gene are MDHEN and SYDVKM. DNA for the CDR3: TGTGCCAGCAGGACCGGGACAGGGTTACCGAGCAATCAGCCCCAGCATTTT. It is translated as CASRTGTGLPSNQPQHF.

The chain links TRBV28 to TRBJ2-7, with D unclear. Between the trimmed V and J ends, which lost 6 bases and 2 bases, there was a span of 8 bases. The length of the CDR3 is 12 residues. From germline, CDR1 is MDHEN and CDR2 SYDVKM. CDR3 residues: CASRSPPYEQYF. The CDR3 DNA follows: TGTGCCAGCAGGAGCCCGCCCTACGAGCAGTACTTC.

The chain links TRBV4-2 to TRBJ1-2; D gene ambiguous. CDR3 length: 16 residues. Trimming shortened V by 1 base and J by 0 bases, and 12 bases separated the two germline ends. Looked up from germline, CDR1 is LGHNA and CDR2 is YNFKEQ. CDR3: CASSQVVYSSNYGYTF. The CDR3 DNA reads TGTGCCAGCAGCCAAGTTGTCTACAGTTCTAACTATGGCTACACCTTC.

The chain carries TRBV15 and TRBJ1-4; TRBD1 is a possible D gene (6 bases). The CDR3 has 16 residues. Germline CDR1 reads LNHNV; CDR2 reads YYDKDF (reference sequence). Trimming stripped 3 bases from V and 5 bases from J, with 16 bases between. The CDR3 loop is CATSSIRTDLNEKLFF. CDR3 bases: TGTGCCACCAGCAGCATTAGGACAGACTTAAATGAAAAACTGTTTTTT.

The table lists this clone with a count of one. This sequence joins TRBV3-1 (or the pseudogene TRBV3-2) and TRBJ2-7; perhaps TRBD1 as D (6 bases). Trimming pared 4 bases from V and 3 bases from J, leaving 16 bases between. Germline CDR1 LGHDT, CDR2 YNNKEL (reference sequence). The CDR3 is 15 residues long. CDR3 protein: CASSLRSRTDYEQYF. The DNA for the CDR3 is TGTGCCAGCAGCCTAAGATCGAGGACAGACTACGAGCAGTACTTC.

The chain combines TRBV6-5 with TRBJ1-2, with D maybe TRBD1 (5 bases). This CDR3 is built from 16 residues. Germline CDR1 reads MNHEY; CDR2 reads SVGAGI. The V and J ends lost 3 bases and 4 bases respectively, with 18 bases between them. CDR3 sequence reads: CASSYLRGGLSYGYTF. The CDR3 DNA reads TGTGCCAGCAGTTATCTCCGGGGGGGTTTATCCTATGGCTACACCTTC.